Listed here are 21 T cell receptor beta chains from one sample, sequenced in a study of blood T cell repertoires in COVID-19. Sequencing used immunoSEQ multiplex PCR; TCRdb keeps in-frame clones, though not all of them. The sample includes 230,000 or so clones, around 81% of them seen just once. Material for sequencing was peripheral blood. The receptor set was obtained from a woman of 80 years or more with COVID-19, enrolled during active disease.

The chain employs TRBV29-1 and TRBJ1-2, with D unclear. The CDR3 loop spans 12 amino acids. With 5 bases removed from V and 6 bases from J, the gap between germline ends came to 13 bases. Germline CDR1 and CDR2: SQVTM and ANQGSEA. The CDR3 sequence: CSVNSVLDGYTF. CDR3 coding DNA: TGCAGCGTTAATAGTGTTTTAGATGGCTACACCTTC.

The rearrangement links TRBV15 to TRBJ2-5, with 7 positions matching TRBD2. V lost 1 base and J lost 5; bases outside the gene matches: 4. The CDR3 runs 14 residues. Germline V lookup: CDR1 LNHNV, CDR2 YYDKDF (reference sequence). Here the CDR3 DNA reads TGTGCCACCAGCAGAGTTCCCGGGGGGGAGACCCAGTACTTC. Translation: CATSRVPGGETQYF. Complete variable domain (other parts from reference TRBV15 and TRBJ2-5): DAMVIQNPRYQVTQFGKPVTLSCSQTLNHNVMYWYQQKSSQAPKLLFHYYDKDFNNEADTPDNFQSRRPNTSFCFLDIRSPGLGDTAMYLCATSRVPGGETQYFGPGTRLLVL.

Here the CDR3 reads CASSLGDRRSGNTIYF. CDR3 DNA sequence: TGTGCCAGCAGCTTGGGGGACAGGCGATCCGGAAACACCATATATTTT. V is TRBV5-4 and J is TRBJ1-3, with 8 bases that match TRBD1. The V gene's germline CDR1 is SGHNT and CDR2 YYREEE (reference sequence). CDR3 length: 16 amino acids. Unmatched junction bases numbered 6, after V lost 0 bases and J lost 4 bases.

The sample holds one count of this clone. The chain carries TRBV11-1 and TRBJ2-5; D ambiguous. CDR1 is SGHAT, CDR2 FQDESV, per germline (reference sequence). V lost 0 bases to trimming and J lost 5 bases, with 4 bases between them. The CDR3 is 12 residues long. The CDR3 coding sequence is TGTGCCAGCAGCTTAGCTCGGGAGACCCAGTACTTC. It yields the protein CASSLARETQYF.

The chain carries TRBV9 and TRBJ1-2, with D perhaps matching TRBD1 (6 bases). Per germline, CDR1 SGDLS and CDR2 YYNGEE. V shed 1 base and J shed 5 bases, with 9 bases lying between them. This CDR3 spans 13 amino acids. CDR3 residues: CASSVFQGYGYTF. CDR3 coding DNA: TGTGCCAGCAGCGTATTTCAGGGGTATGGCTACACCTTC. Looking up the rest from reference TRBV9 and TRBJ1-2 gives the full variable domain: DSGVTQTPKHLITATGQRVTLRCSPRSGDLSVYWYQQSLDQGLQFLIQYYNGEERAKGNILERFSAQQFPDLHSELNLSSLELGDSALYFCASSVFQGYGYTFGSGTRLTVV.

The chain carries TRBV7-8 and TRBJ1-1, with D possibly being TRBD1 (5 bases). Germline CDR1 SGHVS, CDR2 FQNEAQ. Trimming took 5 bases from V and 1 from J, leaving 17 bases between them. This CDR3 is built from 16 residues. The CDR3 loop reads CASSLGQGLGNTEAFF. CDR3 DNA: TGTGCCAGCAGCCTAGGGCAGGGCTTGGGGAACACTGAAGCTTTCTTT.

As regards this clone: This sample includes further DNA sequences coding for the same CDR3. V usage is TRBV19 and J usage is TRBJ1-1; D is ambiguous. CDR3 length: 13 amino acids. The germline V gene encodes CDR1 LNHDA and CDR2 SQIVND (reference sequence). Trimming pared 6 bases from V and 1 base from J, leaving 9 bases between. The CDR3 spells CASSRQGNTEAFF. The CDR3 nucleotides read TGTGCCAGTAGCAGGCAAGGGAACACTGAAGCTTTCTTT.

In the case of this clone: At the DNA level, this CDR3 is encoded by other sequences in the same sample as well. The V call is TRBV7-2, the J call TRBJ2-6; 9 nucleotides align to TRBD1. Unmatched junction bases numbered 6, after V lost 5 bases and J lost 4 bases. Germline values: CDR1 SGHTA, CDR2 FQGNSA. This CDR3 is built from 16 residues. Here the CDR3 reads CASSLGTGSGANVLTF. Written as DNA, the CDR3 is TGTGCCAGCAGCCTTGGGACAGGGAGCGGGGCCAACGTCCTGACTTTC.

This sequence joins TRBV3-1 (or the pseudogene TRBV3-2) and TRBJ1-1, with a tentative D call TRBD1 (5 bases). CDR3 size: 13 residues. CDR1 LGHDT and CDR2 YNNKEL come from the germline V gene (reference sequence). Trimming stripped 6 bases from V and 1 base from J, with 9 bases between. This CDR3 is CASRSQGNTEAFF. The CDR3 DNA follows: TGTGCCAGCAGATCGCAGGGGAACACTGAAGCTTTCTTT.

This clone came up once. The rearrangement links TRBV7-9 to TRBJ2-7, with 13 bases that match TRBD2. The CDR3 is made up of 16 amino acids. V shed 5 bases, J shed 1 base, and the junction held 5 bases outside the gene matches. Germline CDR1 reads SEHNR; CDR2 reads FQNEAQ (reference sequence). CDR3 coding DNA: TGTGCCAGCAGCCTAAGACTAGCGGGAGGATCCTACGAGCAGTACTTC. This codes for CASSLRLAGGSYEQYF.

The rearrangement links TRBV5-1 to TRBJ1-2, with D uncertain. Germline V CDR1 and CDR2: SGHRS, YFSETQ. V lost 6 bases and J lost 8, with 11 bases in between. The CDR3 has 11 residues. CDR3 sequence (DNA): TGCGCCAGCAAAGAAATACAGGGCTACACCTTC. Amino acid sequence: CASKEIQGYTF.

The CDR3 loop reads CASVAGLADNEQFF. The CDR3, as DNA: TGTGCCAGCGTTGCCGGTCTAGCCGACAATGAGCAGTTCTTC. The chain recombines TRBV28 with TRBJ2-1, with D perhaps matching TRBD2 (5 bases). The germline V and J ends were trimmed by 8 bases and 5 bases, with 16 bases remaining between them. CDR3 length: 14 residues. Germline loops: CDR1 MDHEN, CDR2 SYDVKM.

The chain uses TRBV9 and TRBJ1-4, with unresolved D. In germline, CDR1 is SGDLS, CDR2 YYNGEE. V was pared by 2 bases and J by 4 bases, with 12 bases between. This CDR3 contains 15 residues. Here the CDR3 DNA reads TGTGCCAGCAGCGTTACGGAGGCCTTTAATGAAAAACTGTTTTTT. This translates into CASSVTEAFNEKLFF.

The chain carries TRBV28 and TRBJ1-4; TRBD1 aligns across 10 bases. The CDR3 extends over 15 amino acids. V dropped 6 bases and J dropped 5; count of bases not matched to a gene: 6. Germline values: CDR1 MDHEN, CDR2 SYDVKM. The CDR3 region is CASSSGQGGNEKLFF. The CDR3, as DNA: TGTGCCAGCAGCTCAGGACAGGGGGGCAATGAAAAACTGTTTTTT.

This chain uses TRBV27 with TRBJ1-3; TRBD1 agrees at 7 bases. The CDR3 length is 14 residues. CDR1 MNHEY and CDR2 SMNVEV come from the germline V gene (reference sequence). The V gene end was trimmed by 6 bases and the J gene end by 2 bases; junction bases not matched to a gene: 4. CDR3 coding DNA: TGTGCCAGCAGAACAACAGGGGCTGGAAACACCATATATTTT. Residues: CASRTTGAGNTIYF.

This chain uses TRBV15 with TRBJ2-1, with TRBD2 matching 7 bases. V shed 2 bases and J 0 bases; nucleotides not matched to a gene: 4. The CDR3 is made up of 16 amino acids. Germline CDR1 is LNHNV and CDR2 is YYDKDF (reference sequence). The CDR3 sequence is CATSRKIAGSYNEQFF. The CDR3 bases are TGTGCCACCAGCAGAAAAATAGCGGGCTCCTACAATGAGCAGTTCTTC.

V gene TRBV14 combines with J gene TRBJ2-7; D not resolved. V dropped 1 base and J dropped 7 bases, with 11 bases sitting between them. The length of the CDR3 is 13 residues. The V gene's germline CDR1 is SGHDN and CDR2 FVKESK. The CDR3: CASSQVLYLEQYF. The CDR3 coding sequence is TGTGCCAGCAGCCAAGTACTATACTTAGAGCAGTACTTC.

The chain has TRBV19 and TRBJ1-5, with TRBD1 matching over 8 bases. The CDR3 totals 16 residues. After removal of 6 bases from V and 5 bases from J, the junction contained 12 bases not matched to a gene. In germline, CDR1 is LNHDA, CDR2 SQIVND (reference sequence). CDR3 residues: CASSTGQGRGDQPQHF. CDR3 nucleotides: TGTGCCAGTAGCACCGGACAGGGCAGGGGCGATCAGCCCCAGCATTTT.

The chain has TRBV19 and TRBJ1-2, with 8 bases aligning to TRBD1. The germline V gene has CDR1 LNHDA and CDR2 SQIVND (reference sequence). This CDR3 has 13 residues. V was pared by 6 bases and J by 4 bases, with 4 bases of the junction left unmatched. As DNA, the CDR3 is TGTGCCAGTAGACAGGGGGGCTCCTATGGCTACACCTTC. This codes for CASRQGGSYGYTF.

Notes on this clone: At the DNA level, this CDR3 is encoded by other sequences in the same sample as well. This sequence joins TRBV5-1 and TRBJ1-1; no definite D call. Germline values: CDR1 SGHRS, CDR2 YFSETQ. V gave up 2 bases and J gave up 4 bases, with 6 bases separating them. This CDR3 region has 12 residues. The CDR3: CASSFPSTEAFF. For the CDR3, the DNA is TGCGCCAGCAGCTTCCCCAGCACTGAAGCTTTCTTT.

The chain carries TRBV10-2 and TRBJ1-2; D is uncertain. The V and J ends lost 4 bases and 2 bases respectively, with 8 bases between them. The CDR3 sequence is 13 residues long. Germline V lookup: CDR1 WSHSY, CDR2 SAAADI. CDR3 loop: CASSATQNYGYTF. The CDR3 DNA is TGCGCCAGCAGTGCGACTCAGAACTATGGCTACACCTTC.